This T cell receptor beta chain is from a study of blood T cell repertoires in COVID-19. Overall study context: Acute and convalescent COVID-19 specimens originated in the United States, Italy and Spain. T cells, B-cell-depleted T cells, or PBMCs supplied cDNA or gDNA.

In the original workflow: Amplification from reference gene primers served as the basis for estimated nucleated cell counts. Data came from immunoSEQ multiplex PCR; TCRdb stores just in-frame clones and leaves some out. The V and J calls and clone size were taken over from that table, and D and trimming were inferred from the DNA. The sample consists of roughly 70,000 clones, 70% to 75% of them appearing once. The clonotype originates from a man aged 60-69 years with acute or convalescent COVID-19. Input material: peripheral blood.

CDR3 protein: CASSFTEKYGYTF. Here the CDR3 DNA reads TGTGCCAGCAGCTTTACAGAGAAGTATGGCTACACCTTC. The V call is TRBV11-2, the J call TRBJ1-2; D gene ambiguous. Germline V gives CDR1 SGHAT, CDR2 FQNNGV. V was cut by 3 bases and J by 5 bases, with 10 bases left in between. The CDR3 has 13 amino acids.